These T cell receptor beta chains were read from a single sample in a study of response to subunit inactivated influenza vaccine. TCRdb re-called the RT-PCR reads with MiXCR, one entry per CDR3 protein. The sample carries hundreds of thousands of distinct CDR3 sequences, around 11% recorded once. The sample was also reused in another study, on T cells expressing NK-cell markers.

Material: PBMCs from blood, obtained on the day of vaccination. These receptors were taken from a man aged 50 or older who received an inactivated influenza vaccine. The CDR3 runs from the conserved cysteine through the conserved F or W. The D gene is left open where the match is weak. The size entry is marked missing in some rows and otherwise reads once, few, many or a size class.

j_gene: TRBJ2-2; d_gene: -; v_gene: TRBV12-3/TRBV12-4; abundance: few; len: 15; CDR3nt: TGTGCCAGCAGTTTAGCAGGGTTGGGGACCGGGGAGCTGTTTTTT; CDR3aa: CASSLAGLGTGELFF
j_gene: TRBJ2-1; d_gene: -; v_gene: TRBV29-1; abundance: many; len: 16; CDR3nt: TGCAGCGTTGAGGGGGGCCGACAGTTGACGTACAATGAGCAGTTCTTC; CDR3aa: CSVEGGRQLTYNEQFF
j_gene: TRBJ1-6; d_gene: -; v_gene: TRBV15; abundance: few; len: 16; CDR3nt: TGTGCCACCAGCAGAGGTGGAGGGACACAAAATTCACCCCTCCACTTT; CDR3aa: CATSRGGGTQNSPLHF
j_gene: TRBJ1-4; d_gene: -; v_gene: TRBV4-1; abundance: -; len: 15; CDR3nt: TGCGCCAGCAGCCAGGCATCGACAACTAATGAAAAACTGTTTTTT; CDR3aa: CASSQASTTNEKLFF
j_gene: TRBJ2-7; d_gene: -; v_gene: TRBV5-1; abundance: -; len: 14; CDR3nt: TGCGCCAGCAGCCAACAATACAGGGAAGGGGAGCAGTACTTC; CDR3aa: CASSQQYREGEQYF
j_gene: TRBJ1-1; d_gene: -; v_gene: TRBV6-6; abundance: few; len: 10; CDR3nt: TGTGCCAGCACCCCTTTCGCTACTTTCTTT; CDR3aa: CASTPFATFF
j_gene: TRBJ2-1; d_gene: TRBD2; v_gene: TRBV15; abundance: few; len: 15; CDR3nt: TGTGCCACCAGCAGAGTAAGGGCGGGAGAGCATGAGCAGTTCTTC; CDR3aa: CATSRVRAGEHEQFF
j_gene: TRBJ1-2; d_gene: TRBD1; v_gene: TRBV12-3/TRBV12-4; abundance: many; len: 14; CDR3nt: TGTGCCAGCAGTATGACAGGGGGCGTCTATGGCTACACCTTC; CDR3aa: CASSMTGGVYGYTF
j_gene: TRBJ2-1; d_gene: TRBD2; v_gene: TRBV20-1; abundance: -; len: 17; CDR3nt: TGCAGTGCTAGAATCTTTAGCGGGAGGGGCTCCTACAATGAGCAGTTCTTC; CDR3aa: CSARIFSGRGSYNEQFF
j_gene: TRBJ2-1; d_gene: -; v_gene: TRBV4-2; abundance: few; len: 13; CDR3nt: TGTGCCAGCAGCCACGGATGGGACAATGAGCAGTTCTTC; CDR3aa: CASSHGWDNEQFF
j_gene: TRBJ2-7; d_gene: TRBD1; v_gene: TRBV20-1; abundance: few; len: 15; CDR3nt: TGCAGTGCTAGACCTCCTGGGACAGTACCTTACGAGCAGTACTTC; CDR3aa: CSARPPGTVPYEQYF
j_gene: TRBJ2-5; d_gene: TRBD2; v_gene: TRBV11-2; abundance: -; len: 16; CDR3nt: TGTGCCAGCAGCTTACCGGGGGGATCCTCCAAGGGGACCCAGTACTTC; CDR3aa: CASSLPGGSSKGTQYF
j_gene: TRBJ2-1; d_gene: -; v_gene: TRBV5-1; abundance: -; len: 15; CDR3nt: TGCGCCAGCAGCTTGGCCCTAGGGACGATCAATGAGCAGTTCTTC; CDR3aa: CASSLALGTINEQFF
j_gene: TRBJ2-5; d_gene: -; v_gene: TRBV4-2; abundance: -; len: 12; CDR3nt: TGTGCCAGCAGCAATTGGGGGGAGACCCAGTACTTC; CDR3aa: CASSNWGETQYF
j_gene: TRBJ2-1; d_gene: -; v_gene: TRBV2; abundance: -; len: 16; CDR3nt: TGTGCCAGCAGTGAACAGGGGCCGCTAAACTACAATGAGCAGTTCTTC; CDR3aa: CASSEQGPLNYNEQFF
j_gene: TRBJ2-3; d_gene: TRBD1; v_gene: TRBV20-1; abundance: few; len: 11; CDR3nt: TGCAATCCAAGGGGGCGGGATACGCAGTATTTT; CDR3aa: CNPRGRDTQYF
j_gene: TRBJ2-5; d_gene: -; v_gene: TRBV5-4; abundance: once; len: 14; CDR3nt: TGTGCCAGCAGCTTTGCCGTAAACAAAGAGACCCAGTACTTC; CDR3aa: CASSFAVNKETQYF
j_gene: TRBJ2-3; d_gene: -; v_gene: TRBV7-9; abundance: few; len: 11; CDR3nt: TGTGCCAGCAGCTTAGGCCTTTTGCAGTATTTT; CDR3aa: CASSLGLLQYF
j_gene: TRBJ1-3; d_gene: -; v_gene: TRBV7-9; abundance: few; len: 10; CDR3nt: TGTGCCGTGGGCGGAAACACCATATATTTT; CDR3aa: CAVGGNTIYF
j_gene: TRBJ2-3; d_gene: -; v_gene: TRBV9; abundance: few; len: 14; CDR3nt: TGTGCCAGCACTCAAGCGGGCGGGGCAGATACGCAGTATTTT; CDR3aa: CASTQAGGADTQYF
j_gene: TRBJ2-7; d_gene: -; v_gene: TRBV29-1; abundance: -; len: 12; CDR3nt: TGCAGCGTCGCCGGGACCGTCGGCGAGCAGTACTTC; CDR3aa: CSVAGTVGEQYF
j_gene: TRBJ2-1; d_gene: TRBD2; v_gene: TRBV5-1; abundance: few; len: 15; CDR3nt: TGCGCCAGCAGCTTAGCGGGGAAGGGGCACAATGAGCAGTTCTTC; CDR3aa: CASSLAGKGHNEQFF
j_gene: TRBJ1-5; d_gene: TRBD1; v_gene: TRBV20-1; abundance: -; len: 13; CDR3nt: TGCAGTGTACAGGGGCTCCTCAATCAGCCCCAGCATTTT; CDR3aa: CSVQGLLNQPQHF
j_gene: TRBJ2-1; d_gene: -; v_gene: TRBV4-1; abundance: few; len: 13; CDR3nt: TGCGCCAGCAGCCAAAACGCGGGGAATGAGCAGTTCTTC; CDR3aa: CASSQNAGNEQFF
j_gene: TRBJ2-1; d_gene: TRBD2; v_gene: TRBV5-1; abundance: few; len: 15; CDR3nt: TGCGCCAGCCACCCTGGGACTAGCGGGATCTATGAGCAGTTCTTC; CDR3aa: CASHPGTSGIYEQFF
j_gene: TRBJ2-1; d_gene: TRBD1; v_gene: TRBV5-1; abundance: few; len: 16; CDR3nt: TGCGCCAGCAGCTTGGAGCCGGGACAGGGGTGGGGTGAGCAGTTCTTC; CDR3aa: CASSLEPGQGWGEQFF
j_gene: TRBJ2-5; d_gene: -; v_gene: TRBV12-3/TRBV12-4; abundance: few; len: 13; CDR3nt: TGTGCCAGCAGAGAACAGGGTCGAGAGACCCAGTACTTC; CDR3aa: CASREQGRETQYF
j_gene: TRBJ2-3; d_gene: -; v_gene: TRBV20-1; abundance: -; len: 13; CDR3nt: TGCAGTGCTACAATCAGGGGGGCAGATACGCAGTATTTT; CDR3aa: CSATIRGADTQYF
j_gene: TRBJ2-5; d_gene: TRBD1; v_gene: TRBV25-1; abundance: few; len: 15; CDR3nt: TGTGCCAGCAGTGACCTGGGACAGGTTGTAGAGACCCAGTACTTC; CDR3aa: CASSDLGQVVETQYF
j_gene: TRBJ1-1; d_gene: -; v_gene: TRBV12-3/TRBV12-4; abundance: few; len: 14; CDR3nt: TGTGCCAGCACCACTGACGGCAAGAACACTGAAGCTTTCTTT; CDR3aa: CASTTDGKNTEAFF
j_gene: TRBJ2-1; d_gene: -; v_gene: TRBV20-1; abundance: few; len: 13; CDR3nt: TGCAGTGCTATATCAGGCTCCTACAATGAGCAGTTCTTC; CDR3aa: CSAISGSYNEQFF
j_gene: TRBJ2-7; d_gene: -; v_gene: TRBV30; abundance: many; len: 13; CDR3nt: TGTGCCGGAGAGATACGGGACGGCTACGAGCAGTACTTC; CDR3aa: CAGEIRDGYEQYF
j_gene: TRBJ2-7; d_gene: -; v_gene: TRBV6-1; abundance: few; len: 14; CDR3nt: TGTGCCAGCAAGCAAGCGACTTCCACCTACGAGCAGTACTTC; CDR3aa: CASKQATSTYEQYF
j_gene: TRBJ1-2; d_gene: TRBD1; v_gene: TRBV29-1; abundance: few; len: 13; CDR3nt: TGCAGCGTTGAAGGGACAGGCAACTATGGCTACACCTTC; CDR3aa: CSVEGTGNYGYTF
j_gene: TRBJ2-7; d_gene: -; v_gene: TRBV5-1; abundance: few; len: 14; CDR3nt: TGCGCCAGCAGGTCCGGGACTCTCTCCTACGAGCAGTACTTC; CDR3aa: CASRSGTLSYEQYF
j_gene: TRBJ1-2; d_gene: -; v_gene: TRBV18; abundance: few; len: 15; CDR3nt: TGTGCCAGCTCACCAGGTTCTGCGACCTCACAAGGCTACACCTTC; CDR3aa: CASSPGSATSQGYTF
j_gene: TRBJ1-6; d_gene: TRBD1; v_gene: TRBV3-1; abundance: few; len: 15; CDR3nt: TGTGCCAGCAGCCGACGGGACAGCCCCTTGTCACCCCTCCACTTT; CDR3aa: CASSRRDSPLSPLHF